A selection of T cell receptor beta chains follows, all from one sample in a study of PD-1 blockade in classical Hodgkin lymphoma. TCRdb keeps only in-frame clones here, not all; method: immunoSEQ multiplex PCR. The sample holds about 9,700 clones, 74% seen once. Sequences were derived from CD4+ T cells from blood, sampled at baseline. These receptors all stem from a human donor with classical Hodgkin lymphoma. The CDR3 runs from the conserved cysteine through the conserved F or W. A D gene is named only where the DNA matches it firmly. A row's size may be missing; if present it is once, few, many or a size class.

TRBV27	-	TRBD2	TRBJ2-7	14	TGTGCCAGCAGCGGACTAGCGGCCCCCTACGAGCAGTACTTC	CASSGLAAPYEQYF
TRBV27	-	TRBD1	TRBJ2-7	15	TGTGCCAGCAGGGGGGGGGACAGGGGGAACCACGAGCAGTACTTC	CASRGGDRGNHEQYF
TRBV15	-	-	TRBJ2-2	14	TGTGCCACCAGCAGATCCCGGGACACCGGGGAGCTGTTTTTT	CATSRSRDTGELFF
TRBV5-1	once	TRBD1	TRBJ1-1	16	TGCGCCAGCAGCGGCGCACAGGGGAATCTCAACACTGAAGCTTTCTTT	CASSGAQGNLNTEAFF
TRBV19	-	-	TRBJ2-1	15	TGTGCCAGTAGTATAAATGCGGGATCCAGGAATGAGCAGTTCTTC	CASSINAGSRNEQFF
TRBV5-6	-	-	TRBJ1-4	15	TGTGCCAGCAGCTTCTTCGGGCCCGGAGGTGAAAAACTGTTTTTT	CASSFFGPGGEKLFF
TRBV6-1	few	-	TRBJ2-2	13	TGTGCCAGCAGCACAAGGGAGGCCGGGGAGCTGTTTTTT	CASSTREAGELFF
TRBV19	-	TRBD1	TRBJ2-7	15	TGTGCCAGTAGTACCGGACAGGGATGGTCCTACGAGCAGTACTTC	CASSTGQGWSYEQYF
TRBV5-4	few	TRBD2	TRBJ2-5	17	TGTGCCAGCAGCCCTGGACTAGCGGGAGGGCCTGAGGAGACCCAGTACTTC	CASSPGLAGGPEETQYF
TRBV11-1	-	TRBD1	TRBJ1-2	15	TGTGCCAGCAGCCCACCCGGCAGGGGGCTGGATGGCTACACCTTC	CASSPPGRGLDGYTF
TRBV11-2	-	TRBD2	TRBJ2-7	15	TGTGCCAGCAGCGTTGCCCTAGCGGGGTCCTACGAGCAGTACTTC	CASSVALAGSYEQYF
TRBV28	-	TRBD2	TRBJ2-1	16	TGTGCCAGCAGCCCCCCGGGGGGGGTTGCTAGCAATGAGCAGTTCTTC	CASSPPGGVASNEQFF
TRBV6-5	-	TRBD2	TRBJ2-7	15	TGTGCCAGCAGATGGGGTAGCGGGATCTCGGGAGAGCAGTACTTC	CASRWGSGISGEQYF
TRBV7-9	-	TRBD2	TRBJ2-1	16	TGTGCCAGCAGCTTAAAAGCGGGAGGGCCAGATAATGAGCAGTTCTTC	CASSLKAGGPDNEQFF
TRBV28	once	-	TRBJ2-7	14	TGTGCCAGCAGTACCCGGTACGTTCCCTACGAGCAGTACTTC	CASSTRYVPYEQYF
TRBV15	-	-	TRBJ1-5	13	TGTGCCACCAGCAGGGACGTGAATCAGCCCCAGCATTTT	CATSRDVNQPQHF
TRBV14	-	-	TRBJ1-1	17	TGTGCCAGCAGCCATCACCCCGACACCCGAGTGAACACTGAAGCTTTCTTT	CASSHHPDTRVNTEAFF
TRBV19	-	TRBD1	TRBJ1-5	16	TGTGCCAGTAGTATGCGACAGGGCAATAGCAATCAGCCCCAGCATTTT	CASSMRQGNSNQPQHF
TRBV28	-	-	TRBJ1-2	14	TGTGCCAGCAGTTGGACAGTCTTCCCTTATGGCTACACCTTC	CASSWTVFPYGYTF
TRBV5-1	few	-	TRBJ1-3	16	TGCGCCAGCAGCTTAGGGCAGTTAGACTCTGGAAACACCATATATTTT	CASSLGQLDSGNTIYF
TRBV28	-	TRBD2	TRBJ2-7	15	TGTGCCAGCAGTTACCTAGCGGGAGGGCCCGGGAAGCAGTACTTC	CASSYLAGGPGKQYF
TRBV28	few	TRBD1	TRBJ1-1	18	TGTGCCAGCAGTACCTACACAGGGGGCAATATGATGAACACTGAAGCTTTCTTT	CASSTYTGGNMMNTEAFF
TRBV18	-	TRBD1	TRBJ1-3	15	TGTGCCAGCTCACCCGGGACAGGGAGTAGGAACACCATATATTTT	CASSPGTGSRNTIYF
TRBV29-1	-	TRBD2	TRBJ2-7	12	TGCAGCGTTCTTAGCGGGAGTTACGAGCAGTACTTC	CSVLSGSYEQYF
TRBV5-1	-	TRBD1	TRBJ1-1	15	TGCGCCAGCAGCTTGGGGACAGGTGGTAACACTGAAGCTTTCTTT	CASSLGTGGNTEAFF
TRBV28	-	TRBD2	TRBJ2-1	16	TGTGCCAGCATTTCCACAGCGGGAGGAAGCTACAATGAGCAGTTCTTC	CASISTAGGSYNEQFF
TRBV28	-	-	TRBJ2-5	12	TGTGCCAGCAGTTCCCTTAGGGGAGAGCAGTACTTC	CASSSLRGEQYF
TRBV13	-	-	TRBJ2-1	13	TGTGCCAGCAGCTTTAGGGGTTCCAATGAGCAGTTCTTC	CASSFRGSNEQFF
TRBV6-6	-	-	TRBJ1-5	15	TGTGCCAGCACCAGAGACCAGAGGGGCAATCAGCCCCAGCATTTT	CASTRDQRGNQPQHF
TRBV18	-	TRBD2	TRBJ2-1	15	TGTGCCAGCTCACCACCGAGCGGGGCCAGAGATGAGCAGTTCTTC	CASSPPSGARDEQFF
TRBV18	-	-	TRBJ2-4	15	TGTGCCAGCTCACCGCAGGGCTTAGCCAAAAACATTCAGTACTTC	CASSPQGLAKNIQYF
TRBV28	-	-	TRBJ1-1	17	TGTGCCAGCAGGACCCAACGAGGGGGGATAGGAATCACTGAAGCTTTCTTT	CASRTQRGGIGITEAFF
TRBV11-2	-	TRBD2	TRBJ2-7	14	TGTGCCAGCAGCTCCGGGACTAGCGGCTACGAGCAGTACTTC	CASSSGTSGYEQYF
TRBV5-6	-	TRBD2	TRBJ2-2	16	TGTGCCAGCAGCTTGGGGCTAGCGGGGAACACCGGGGAGCTGTTTTTT	CASSLGLAGNTGELFF
TRBV28	-	-	TRBJ1-6	13	TGTGCCAGCAGCGAGGGGTATAATTCACCCCTCCACTTT	CASSEGYNSPLHF
TRBV28	-	-	TRBJ1-5	15	TGTGCCAGCAGTCCGGACTCGGGGGGCAATCAGCCCCAGCATTTT	CASSPDSGGNQPQHF
TRBV15	-	-	TRBJ2-1	16	TGTGCCACCAGCGGGGGACGGCGAAGCTCCTACAATGAGCAGTTCTTC	CATSGGRRSSYNEQFF
TRBV5-5	-	-	TRBJ1-6	15	TGTGCCAGCAGTTTTGGGCCTTCCTATAATTCACCCCTCCACTTT	CASSFGPSYNSPLHF
TRBV27	few	-	TRBJ2-7	14	TGTGCCAGCAGCACGGTGGGGGGCGGCTACGAGCAGTACTTC	CASSTVGGGYEQYF
TRBV18	-	TRBD2	TRBJ2-1	17	TGTGCCAGCTCACTCTCCCCGGGACTAGCGGGAGGGGATGAGCAGTTCTTC	CASSLSPGLAGGDEQFF
TRBV19	-	-	TRBJ1-2	11	TGTGCCAGTAGTATAGGAAGTGGCTACACCTTC	CASSIGSGYTF
TRBV13	-	-	TRBJ1-1	12	TGTGCCAGCAGCTTCGGCAGAGCTGAAGCTTTCTTT	CASSFGRAEAFF
TRBV11-1	-	TRBD2	TRBJ2-3	16	TGTGCCAGCAGCTTCCTGCTAGCGGGAAGCACAGATACGCAGTATTTT	CASSFLLAGSTDTQYF
TRBV5-6	-	-	TRBJ1-2	14	TGTGCCAGCAGCTTGGCAGGGTCTCACTATGGCTACACCTTC	CASSLAGSHYGYTF
TRBV6-1	few	-	TRBJ2-7	13	TGTGCCAGCAGTGAACCCCCCTCCTACGAGCAGTACTTC	CASSEPPSYEQYF
TRBV6-5	-	TRBD2	TRBJ2-2	15	TGTGCCAGCCGGGCGGGAGGGCGGTACACCGGGGAGCTGTTTTTT	CASRAGGRYTGELFF